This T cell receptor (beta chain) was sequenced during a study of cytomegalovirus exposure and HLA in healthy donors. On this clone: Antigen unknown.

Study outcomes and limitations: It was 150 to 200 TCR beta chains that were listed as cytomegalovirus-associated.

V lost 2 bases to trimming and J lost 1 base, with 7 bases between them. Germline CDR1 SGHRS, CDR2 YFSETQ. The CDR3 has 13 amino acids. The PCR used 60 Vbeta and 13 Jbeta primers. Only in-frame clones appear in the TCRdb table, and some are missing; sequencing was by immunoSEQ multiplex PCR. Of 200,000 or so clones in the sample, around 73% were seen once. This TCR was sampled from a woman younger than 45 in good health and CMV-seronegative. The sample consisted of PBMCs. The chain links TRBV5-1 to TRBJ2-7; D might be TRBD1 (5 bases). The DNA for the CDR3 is TGCGCCAGCAGCTTTTCAGGGTCCTACGAGCAGTACTTC. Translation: CASSFSGSYEQYF.